A single sample is the source of the 24 T cell receptor beta chains below, sequenced in a study of shared T cell receptors in the human thymus. Sequenced by immunoSEQ multiplex PCR; TCRdb stores in-frame clones only, minus some. This table holds approximately 760,000 clones, approximately 85% found once. The sample was also reused in another study, on human thymus T cells.

The sequenced sample consisted of thymocytes. These receptors were obtained from a girl in the first two years of life with a congenital heart defect.

The chain recombines TRBV27 with TRBJ2-7; D remains ambiguous. Trimming took off 6 bases at V and 4 bases at J, with 10 bases between the two ends. This CDR3 contains 12 residues. CDR1 is MNHEY, CDR2 SMNVEV, per germline (reference sequence). CDR3 nucleotides: TGTGCCAGCAGGGGTGAGGTATACGAGCAGTACTTC. Translating gives CASRGEVYEQYF.

The V and J genes are TRBV4-3 and TRBJ2-3, with TRBD2 identical over 7 bases. The germline gives CDR1 LGHNA, CDR2 YSLEER. This CDR3 has 20 amino acids. V trimming: 1 base; J trimming: 3 bases; junction bases outside the gene matches: 19. The CDR3 bases are TGCGCCAGCAGCCAAGTAGGGAGGGGCCTCCTTCCCCAGGGTACAGATACGCAGTATTTT. This gives the protein CASSQVGRGLLPQGTDTQYF.

V and J are TRBV4-3 and TRBJ2-3; perhaps TRBD1 as D (5 bases). V was cut by 4 bases and J by 2 bases, with 16 bases left in between. Germline loops: CDR1 LGHNA, CDR2 YSLEER. This CDR3 comprises 16 residues. The CDR3 region has the DNA TGCGCCAGCAGCCCTACAGAGACAGACTCCACAGATACGCAGTATTTT. Protein product: CASSPTETDSTDTQYF.

The J gene is TRBJ2-3, the V gene TRBV19; D might be TRBD2 (6 bases). The V end lost 4 bases, the J end lost 2 bases, and 10 bases lay between the germline ends. Germline V gene lookup returns CDR1 LNHDA and CDR2 SQIVND (reference sequence). CDR3 length: 14 amino acids. CDR3 residues: CASSSGDPTDTQYF. The CDR3 DNA reads as TGTGCCAGTAGTAGCGGGGACCCCACAGATACGCAGTATTTT.

This clone has a handful of counts. The chain links TRBV4-2 to TRBJ1-1; 9 bases map to TRBD1. Germline CDR1 is LGHNA and CDR2 is YNFKEQ. Losses at the gene ends were 1 base for V and 0 bases for J; bases not matched to a gene: 12. This CDR3 comprises 19 residues. As DNA, the CDR3 is TGTGCCAGCAGCCAAGTGGGGGACAGGGTCAGGCAAATGAACACTGAAGCTTTCTTT. Amino acid sequence: CASSQVGDRVRQMNTEAFF.

This clone was recorded only once. The V and J genes are TRBV10-3 and TRBJ1-1; perhaps TRBD1 as D (5 bases). V was trimmed by 7 bases and J by 5 bases, leaving 14 bases between them. This CDR3 is 13 amino acids long. Per the germline V gene, CDR1 is ENHRY and CDR2 is SYGVKD. This CDR3 is CAINMGRATEAFF. The CDR3 DNA reads as TGTGCCATCAATATGGGCAGGGCGACTGAAGCTTTCTTT.

V gene TRBV5-8 combines with J gene TRBJ1-2; perhaps TRBD1 as D (5 bases). From germline, CDR1 is SGHTS and CDR2 YDEGEE. The CDR3 runs 18 residues. Trimming left V 6 bases short and J 0 bases short, with 24 bases between. The DNA of the CDR3 is TGTGCCAGCAACCTGTGGGGGGGAGGTGTAGGGGCTAACTATGGCTACACCTTC. It specifies CASNLWGGGVGANYGYTF.

This clone was picked up a small number of times. The chain carries TRBV18 and TRBJ1-5, with D unclear. The germline V gene encodes CDR1 KGHSH and CDR2 LQKENI. The CDR3 has 13 residues. The germline V and J ends were trimmed by 3 bases and 0 bases, with 3 bases remaining between them. The CDR3 bases are TGTGCCAGCTCACCCTATAGCAATCAGCCCCAGCATTTT. Translated, it gives CASSPYSNQPQHF.

The gene calls are TRBV11-2 and TRBJ1-1, with 7 bases aligning to TRBD1. Per germline, CDR1 SGHAT and CDR2 FQNNGV. The CDR3 totals 15 residues. V lost 0 bases, J lost 5 bases, and 6 bases stayed unmatched. The CDR3 sequence is CASSLDETGKTEAFF. The CDR3 nucleotides read TGTGCCAGCAGCTTAGATGAGACAGGGAAGACTGAAGCTTTCTTT.

This chain links TRBV7-9 with TRBJ2-5; weak D call: TRBD1 (5 bases). From germline, CDR1 is SEHNR and CDR2 FQNEAQ (reference sequence). The CDR3 is 13 residues long. The V gene lost 2 bases and the J gene lost 3 bases, with 7 bases spanning the gap. In DNA form, the CDR3 reads TGTGCCAGCAGCTTATCACAGGAAGAGACCCAGTACTTC. It yields the protein CASSLSQEETQYF.

This chain joins TRBV18 and TRBJ2-7, with 8 bases lining up with TRBD1. This CDR3 is built from 16 residues. V trimming: 0 bases; J trimming: 2 bases; junction bases outside the gene matches: 6. Germline CDR1 is KGHSH and CDR2 is LQKENI. The CDR3 here is CASSPPLGQVAYEQYF. The CDR3 bases are TGTGCCAGCTCACCACCGTTGGGACAGGTGGCCTACGAGCAGTACTTC.

The chain recombines TRBV5-4 with TRBJ1-1; D may be TRBD1 (5 bases). Germline CDR1 and CDR2: SGHNT and YYREEE (reference sequence). The CDR3 totals 15 residues. The V end lost 5 bases, the J end lost 0 bases, and 14 bases lay between the germline ends. CDR3 DNA: TGTGCCAGCAGGTCCCGGGGGGGGGTGAACACTGAAGCTTTCTTT. Amino acids: CASRSRGGVNTEAFF.

This CDR3 is CSLGQLANTEAFF. The CDR3 region has the DNA TGCAGCTTGGGCCAGCTAGCGAACACTGAAGCTTTCTTT. The V and J genes are TRBV29-1 and TRBJ1-1; D uncertain. Trimming removed 8 bases at V and 1 base at J, with 14 bases between. CDR3 length: 13 residues. Germline V gives CDR1 SQVTM, CDR2 ANQGSEA.

In regard to this clone: Mismatch with germline at one junction end may stem from a read error. J is TRBJ1-5 and V is TRBV6-1, with 9 positions matching TRBD1. The CDR3 sequence is 14 residues long. Germline V gives CDR1 MNHNS, CDR2 SASEGT. In nucleotides, the CDR3 is TGTGCCAACAGTGGGGGACAGGGAGATCAGCCCCAGCATTTT. Protein: CANSGGQGDQPQHF.

This clone came up a few times. The chain combines TRBV28 with TRBJ1-1; no clear D gene. From germline, CDR1 is MDHEN and CDR2 SYDVKM. The CDR3 is 13 residues long. V shed 6 bases and J shed 1 base, with 9 bases lying between them. The CDR3 sequence: CASREHTNTEAFF. CDR3 nucleotides: TGTGCCAGCAGGGAGCACACGAACACTGAAGCTTTCTTT.

The chain employs TRBV27 and TRBJ1-5; 7 bases align to TRBD1. The CDR3 sequence is 14 residues long. With V trimmed by 5 bases and J by 2 bases, 3 bases remained unmatched. Germline CDR1 MNHEY, CDR2 SMNVEV (reference sequence). The CDR3 region is CASSDREGNQPQHF. In DNA, the CDR3 is TGTGCCAGCAGTGACAGGGAGGGCAATCAGCCCCAGCATTTT.

This chain links TRBV30 with TRBJ2-1; 7 bases align to TRBD1. V was pared by 0 bases and J by 6 bases, with 2 bases of the junction left unmatched. The germline gives CDR1 GTSNPN, CDR2 SVGIG (reference sequence). The CDR3 runs 13 residues. The CDR3 spells CAWSVNRGNEQFF. CDR3 DNA sequence: TGTGCCTGGAGTGTAAACAGGGGCAATGAGCAGTTCTTC. Full variable domain (outside the CDR3, taken from reference TRBV30 and TRBJ2-1): SQTIHQWPATLVQPVGSPLSLECTVEGTSNPNLYWYRQAAGRGLQLLFYSVGIGQISSEVPQNLSASRPQDRQFILSSKKLLLSDSGFYLCAWSVNRGNEQFFGPGTRLTVL.

J is TRBJ1-3 and V is TRBV6-5; D remains ambiguous. CDR1 MNHEY and CDR2 SVGAGI come from the germline V gene. Trimming removed 6 bases from V and 2 bases from J, with 14 bases in between. The CDR3 runs 15 residues. CDR3 protein: CASSPGRSTGNTIYF. For the CDR3, the DNA is TGTGCCAGCAGCCCAGGAAGAAGCACTGGAAACACCATATATTTT.

V is TRBV19 and J is TRBJ1-6; D possibly corresponds to TRBD1 (5 bases). The CDR3 spans 15 residues. V lost 8 bases and J lost 10, with 21 bases in between. CDR1 is LNHDA and CDR2 is SQIVND in the germline V gene (reference sequence). The DNA of the CDR3 is TGTGCCAGTTTTCCCCGGGGCGGGGGAGAGTCACCCCTCCACTTT. This translates into CASFPRGGGESPLHF. Supplemented by reference TRBV19 and TRBJ1-6, the full variable domain reads DGGITQSPKYLFRKEGQNVTLSCEQNLNHDAMYWYRQDPGQGLRLIYYSQIVNDFQKGDIAEGYSVSREKKESFPLTVTSAQKNPTAFYLCASFPRGGGESPLHFGNGTRLTVT.

In DNA form, the CDR3 reads TGTGCCAGCAGCTCCTTGGTAGGGAGACACACTATCACCGGGGAGCTGTTTTTT. This encodes CASSSLVGRHTITGELFF. This rearrangement joins TRBV5-4 to TRBJ2-2, with a possible D match to TRBD2 (5 bases). V lost 3 bases and J 4 bases, leaving 22 bases between the germline ends. There are 18 residues in the CDR3. Germline CDR1 and CDR2: SGHNT and YYREEE (reference sequence).

This rearrangement joins TRBV15 to TRBJ2-7; D perhaps matches TRBD2 (6 bases). The germline V and J ends were trimmed by 1 base and 4 bases, with 11 bases remaining between them. Germline V lookup: CDR1 LNHNV, CDR2 YYDKDF (reference sequence). The CDR3 has 14 amino acids. CDR3 region: CATSRVGGEYEQYF. For the CDR3, the DNA is TGTGCCACCAGCAGAGTTGGAGGGGAATACGAGCAGTACTTC.

The chain combines TRBV28 with TRBJ1-5; no reliable D call. The CDR3 runs 16 residues. The V end lost 4 bases, the J end lost 4 bases, and 17 bases lay between the germline ends. From germline, CDR1 is MDHEN and CDR2 SYDVKM. The CDR3 protein is CASSSTGEGWNQPQHF. As DNA, the CDR3 is TGTGCCAGCAGTTCGACCGGAGAGGGATGGAATCAGCCCCAGCATTTT. Supplemented by reference TRBV28 and TRBJ1-5, the full variable domain reads DVKVTQSSRYLVKRTGEKVFLECVQDMDHENMFWYRQDPGLGLRLIYFSYDVKMKEKGDIPEGYSVSREKKERFSLILESASTNQTSMYLCASSSTGEGWNQPQHFGDGTRLSIL.

The V gene is TRBV2, the J gene TRBJ1-1; D is perhaps TRBD1 (5 bases). The germline gives CDR1 SNHLY, CDR2 FYNNEI. V was shortened by 7 bases and J by 10 bases, with 10 bases between the two germline ends. This CDR3 region has 10 residues. DNA for the CDR3: TGTGCCAGCACAGGGATCGGAGCTTTCTTT. Residues: CASTGIGAFF.

V usage is TRBV4-1 and J usage is TRBJ2-7; 9 nucleotides align to TRBD1. The CDR3 consists of 18 residues. V gave up 1 base and J gave up 4 bases; unmatched junction bases: 14. Germline V lookup: CDR1 MGHRA, CDR2 YSYEKL. The CDR3 DNA sequence: TGCGCCAGCAGCCAAGTTGCCCCCACAGGGGGCGATATGTACGAGCAGTACTTC. Translated: CASSQVAPTGGDMYEQYF.